This entry features one T cell receptor (beta chain) sequence. The data belong to a study of blood T cell repertoires in COVID-19. Study-wide background: The samples span acute and convalescent COVID-19 from the United States, Italy and Spain. T cells, B-cell-depleted T cells, or PBMCs supplied cDNA or gDNA.

In the study's own analysis: Amplification with reference gene primers provided the estimates of nucleated cell counts. The assay was immunoSEQ multiplex PCR, and TCRdb's table has in-frame clones only and misses some. V and J calls plus clone size are reproduced from that table; the DNA served to infer D and trimming. The sample lists just over 200,000 clones; about nine tenths were seen once. Sequencing used peripheral blood. The TCR comes from a man at least 80 years old with acute or convalescent COVID-19.

The CDR3 nucleotides read TGCGCCAGCAGCTTGGAGTGGGGCCACAATGAGCAGTTCTTC. Residues: CASSLEWGHNEQFF. J is TRBJ2-1 and V is TRBV5-1; tentative D call: TRBD1 (5 bases). Trimming pared 0 bases from V and 5 bases from J, leaving 9 bases between. This CDR3 is built from 14 residues. Germline values: CDR1 SGHRS, CDR2 YFSETQ. The full variable domain, in which reference TRBV5-1 and TRBJ2-1 provide the parts outside the CDR3, is KAGVTQTPRYLIKTRGQQVTLSCSPISGHRSVSWYQQTPGQGLQFLFEYFSETQRNKGNFPGRFSGRQFSNSRSEMNVSTLELGDSALYLCASSLEWGHNEQFFGPGTRLTVL.